The rows below give T cell receptor beta chains drawn from one sample of a study of cytomegalovirus exposure and HLA in healthy donors. TCRdb's table, derived via immunoSEQ multiplex PCR, lists solely in-frame clones and lacks some. The sample lists some 190,000 clones, roughly 77% occurring once. Input material: PBMCs. Every receptor here comes from a man between 25 and 39 years old in good health and CMV-seropositive. Each CDR3 is given with its conserved first and last residue. The order of the fields is CDR3 protein, CDR3 DNA, J gene, V gene, D gene, clone size, CDR3 length. D genes are given only for firm matches. Rows give clone size only sometimes, using once, few, many, or a class for an expanded clone.

CDR3: CASSNQGSLGETQYF
DNA: TGCGCCAGCAGCAATCAGGGTTCCCTCGGAGAGACCCAGTACTTC
J: TRBJ2-5
V: TRBV5-1
D: NA
size: NA
length: 15

CDR3: CAISPSMTGDNTEAFF
DNA: TGTGCCATCAGTCCAAGCATGACAGGGGACAACACTGAAGCTTTCTTT
J: TRBJ1-1
V: TRBV10-3
D: TRBD1
size: few
length: 16

CDR3: CASSAEITGGLDTIYF
DNA: TGTGCCAGCAGCGCCGAAATAACAGGGGGCCTAGACACCATATATTTT
J: TRBJ1-3
V: TRBV9
D: TRBD1
size: NA
length: 16

CDR3: CASIQEENTEAFF
DNA: TGTGCCAGCATTCAAGAGGAGAACACTGAAGCTTTCTTT
J: TRBJ1-1
V: TRBV2
D: NA
size: NA
length: 13

CDR3: CASSSPGHKSGELFF
DNA: TGTGCCAGCAGTTCCCCGGGACACAAGTCCGGGGAGCTGTTTTTT
J: TRBJ2-2
V: TRBV6-6
D: NA
size: NA
length: 15

CDR3: CASSPLDRGLANEKLFF
DNA: TGTGCCAGTAGTCCCCTGGACAGGGGGCTTGCTAATGAAAAACTGTTTTTT
J: TRBJ1-4
V: TRBV19
D: TRBD1
size: NA
length: 17

CDR3: CASSPISSTGAKETEAFF
DNA: TGTGCCAGCTCACCTATATCTTCGACAGGGGCAAAGGAAACTGAAGCTTTCTTT
J: TRBJ1-1
V: TRBV18
D: TRBD1
size: NA
length: 18

CDR3: CASSAPPGQNYGYTF
DNA: TGTGCCAGCAGCGCCCCCCCGGGACAGAACTATGGCTACACCTTC
J: TRBJ1-2
V: TRBV28
D: TRBD1
size: NA
length: 15

CDR3: CASSATGSGANVLTF
DNA: TGCGCCAGCAGCGCAACAGGGTCTGGGGCCAACGTCCTGACTTTC
J: TRBJ2-6
V: TRBV5-1
D: NA
size: NA
length: 15

CDR3: CASSNGGQETQYF
DNA: TGTGCCAGCAGCAACGGGGGCCAAGAGACCCAGTACTTC
J: TRBJ2-5
V: TRBV5-4
D: NA
size: NA
length: 13

CDR3: CASSQGAARGHYEQYF
DNA: TGTGCCAGCAGCCAGGGTGCGGCGAGGGGGCACTACGAGCAGTACTTC
J: TRBJ2-7
V: TRBV4-2
D: TRBD1
size: NA
length: 16

CDR3: CAVGQADNSPLHF
DNA: TGTGCTGTGGGACAGGCCGATAATTCACCCCTCCACTTT
J: TRBJ1-6
V: TRBV28
D: TRBD1
size: NA
length: 13

CDR3: CASSKGQVGYNEQFF
DNA: TGTGCCAGCAGTAAGGGACAGGTGGGCTACAATGAGCAGTTCTTC
J: TRBJ2-1
V: TRBV28
D: TRBD1
size: NA
length: 15

CDR3: CASNRDRYEQYF
DNA: TGTGCCAGCAACAGGGACCGCTACGAGCAGTACTTC
J: TRBJ2-7
V: TRBV6-1
D: NA
size: once
length: 12

CDR3: CASSPNRGRGDEQYF
DNA: TGTGCCAGCAGCCCTAACAGGGGGCGAGGGGACGAGCAGTACTTC
J: TRBJ2-7
V: TRBV7-8
D: TRBD1
size: NA
length: 15

CDR3: CASSTGTGLYGYTF
DNA: TGTGCCAGCAGCACAGGGACAGGCCTGTATGGCTACACCTTC
J: TRBJ1-2
V: TRBV28
D: TRBD1
size: NA
length: 14

CDR3: CASSLDLGGNEQFF
DNA: TGTGCCAGCAGTTTAGATCTAGGAGGTAATGAGCAGTTCTTC
J: TRBJ2-1
V: TRBV27
D: NA
size: NA
length: 14

CDR3: CASSYSDRFNSPLHF
DNA: TGTGCCAGCAGTTACTCGGACAGATTTAATTCCCCCCTCCACTTT
J: TRBJ1-6
V: TRBV6-5
D: NA
size: NA
length: 15

CDR3: CASTSNGETQYF
DNA: TGCGCCAGCACCTCGAACGGGGAGACCCAGTACTTC
J: TRBJ2-5
V: TRBV5-1
D: NA
size: NA
length: 12

CDR3: CASSIQARGRETQYF
DNA: TGTGCCAGTAGTATACAGGCCAGGGGGCGGGAGACCCAGTACTTC
J: TRBJ2-5
V: TRBV19
D: TRBD1
size: NA
length: 15

CDR3: CASSTPGGGPYNEQFF
DNA: TGTGCCAGCAGCACACCGGGGGGAGGGCCATACAATGAGCAGTTCTTC
J: TRBJ2-1
V: TRBV9
D: TRBD2
size: NA
length: 16

CDR3: CASRAGTANSPLHF
DNA: TGTGCCAGCAGAGCCGGGACAGCTAATTCACCCCTCCACTTT
J: TRBJ1-6
V: TRBV9
D: TRBD1
size: NA
length: 14

CDR3: CASRAGGSSGNTIYF
DNA: TGCGCCAGCAGAGCAGGGGGCAGCTCTGGAAACACCATATATTTT
J: TRBJ1-3
V: TRBV10-1
D: TRBD1
size: NA
length: 15

CDR3: CASSQAGGTWDTQYF
DNA: TGTGCCAGCAGCCAGGCGGGCGGGACCTGGGATACGCAGTATTTT
J: TRBJ2-3
V: TRBV4-2
D: NA
size: NA
length: 15

CDR3: CASRKTGMSTDTQYF
DNA: TGTGCCAGCAGGAAGACAGGGATGAGCACAGATACGCAGTATTTT
J: TRBJ2-3
V: TRBV4-2
D: TRBD1
size: NA
length: 15

CDR3: CASSHSGQGPEAFF
DNA: TGTGCCAGCAGTCATTCGGGACAGGGTCCCGAAGCTTTCTTT
J: TRBJ1-1
V: TRBV6-5
D: TRBD1
size: once
length: 14

CDR3: CASSLGGGSPPYEQYF
DNA: TGTGCCAGCAGCTTAGGAGGCGGGAGCCCCCCCTACGAGCAGTACTTC
J: TRBJ2-7
V: TRBV7-9
D: TRBD2
size: NA
length: 16

CDR3: CASSLAQGAVGQPQYF
DNA: TGTGCCAGCAGCTTAGCGCAGGGGGCGGTTGGTCAGCCCCAGTATTTT
J: TRBJ2-3
V: TRBV7-2
D: TRBD1
size: NA
length: 16

CDR3: CAISGTGSSGNTIYF
DNA: TGTGCCATCAGCGGGACAGGGAGCTCTGGAAACACCATATATTTT
J: TRBJ1-3
V: TRBV10-3
D: TRBD1
size: NA
length: 15

CDR3: CASSSRTASRETQYF
DNA: TGTGCCAGCAGTTCACGGACAGCCTCTCGCGAGACCCAGTACTTC
J: TRBJ2-5
V: TRBV27
D: NA
size: NA
length: 15

CDR3: CASSSTGPGGSYNEQFF
DNA: TGTGCCAGCAGCTCTACCGGCCCGGGGGGCTCCTACAATGAGCAGTTCTTC
J: TRBJ2-1
V: TRBV7-2
D: TRBD2
size: NA
length: 17

CDR3: CASSYSRNQPQHF
DNA: TGTGCCAGCAGTTACTCGCGAAATCAGCCCCAGCATTTT
J: TRBJ1-5
V: TRBV6-6
D: NA
size: NA
length: 13

CDR3: CASSAETASGNTIYF
DNA: TGTGCCAGCAGCGCGGAGACAGCCTCTGGAAACACCATATATTTT
J: TRBJ1-3
V: TRBV5-5
D: NA
size: once
length: 15

CDR3: CASSQNYGYTF
DNA: TGTGCCAGCAGCCAGAACTATGGCTACACCTTC
J: TRBJ1-2
V: TRBV28
D: NA
size: NA
length: 11

CDR3: CSVEGGQAYEQYF
DNA: TGCAGCGTTGAAGGAGGACAAGCCTACGAGCAGTACTTC
J: TRBJ2-7
V: TRBV29-1
D: NA
size: NA
length: 13

CDR3: CASSLSRLRGSYNEQFF
DNA: TGTGCCAGCAGCTTAAGCCGCCTGCGCGGGTCCTACAATGAGCAGTTCTTC
J: TRBJ2-1
V: TRBV7-9
D: NA
size: NA
length: 17

CDR3: CASSEALRQGYEQYF
DNA: TGTGCCAGCAGTGAAGCGCTTCGACAGGGCTACGAGCAGTACTTC
J: TRBJ2-7
V: TRBV6-1
D: TRBD1
size: once
length: 15

CDR3: CASSSRGFGANVLTF
DNA: TGTGCCAGCAGCTCACGGGGGTTTGGGGCCAACGTCCTGACTTTC
J: TRBJ2-6
V: TRBV7-9
D: NA
size: NA
length: 15

CDR3: CASSRNRQGPKYEQYF
DNA: TGTGCCAGCAGCCGGAACAGACAGGGGCCCAAATACGAGCAGTACTTC
J: TRBJ2-7
V: TRBV13
D: TRBD1
size: NA
length: 16

CDR3: CASSAGTSGPGELFF
DNA: TGTGCCAGCAGCGCCGGGACTAGCGGGCCCGGGGAGCTGTTTTTT
J: TRBJ2-2
V: TRBV6-1
D: TRBD2
size: NA
length: 15

CDR3: CASSLVWGQGSSYEQYF
DNA: TGTGCCAGCAGCTTAGTATGGGGTCAGGGGAGCTCCTACGAGCAGTACTTC
J: TRBJ2-7
V: TRBV5-4
D: NA
size: NA
length: 17